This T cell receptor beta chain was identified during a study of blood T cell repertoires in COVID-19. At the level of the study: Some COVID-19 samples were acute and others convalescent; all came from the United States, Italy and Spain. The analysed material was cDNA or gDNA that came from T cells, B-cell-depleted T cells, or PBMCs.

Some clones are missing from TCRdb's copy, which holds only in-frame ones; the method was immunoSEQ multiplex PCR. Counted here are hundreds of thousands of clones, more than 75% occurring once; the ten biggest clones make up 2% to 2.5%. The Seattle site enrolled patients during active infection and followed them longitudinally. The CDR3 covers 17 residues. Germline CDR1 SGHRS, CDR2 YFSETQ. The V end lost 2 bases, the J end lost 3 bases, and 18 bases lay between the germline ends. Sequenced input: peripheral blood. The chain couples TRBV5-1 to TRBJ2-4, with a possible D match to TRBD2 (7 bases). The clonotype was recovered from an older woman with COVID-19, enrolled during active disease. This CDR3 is CASSFTVGGASKNIQYF. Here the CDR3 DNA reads TGCGCCAGCAGCTTCACTGTTGGGGGGGCTAGCAAAAACATTCAGTACTTC.